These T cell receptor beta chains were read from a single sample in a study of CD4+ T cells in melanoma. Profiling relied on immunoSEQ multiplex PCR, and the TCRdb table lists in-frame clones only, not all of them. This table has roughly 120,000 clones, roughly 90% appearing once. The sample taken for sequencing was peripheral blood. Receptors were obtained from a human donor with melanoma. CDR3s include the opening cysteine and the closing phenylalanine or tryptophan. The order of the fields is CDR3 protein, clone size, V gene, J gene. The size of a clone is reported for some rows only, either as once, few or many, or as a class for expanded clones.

CASSLGDFLLGDQETQYF	once	TRBV7-7	TRBJ2-5
CASSQAWDRNYGYTF	-	TRBV4-3	TRBJ1-2
CASSLGTVIRGEQYF	once	TRBV13	TRBJ2-7
CASSLGTGGGTQYF	-	TRBV28	TRBJ2-5
CASSTRAGEKLFF	-	TRBV11-2	TRBJ1-4
CASSATGRGRADTQYF	-	TRBV7-6	TRBJ2-3
CAISGPAGQGGGGELFF	-	TRBV10-3	TRBJ2-2
CASSPLGGGTDTQYF	-	TRBV28	TRBJ2-3
CASTTGTANTGELFF	-	TRBV6-1	TRBJ2-2
CASSQDIQPTGEQYF	once	TRBV14	TRBJ2-7
CASSQGASEQYF	-	TRBV7-9	TRBJ2-7
CASSQGRSTDTQYF	-	TRBV4-3	TRBJ2-3
CASILAGGTDTQYF	-	TRBV6-1	TRBJ2-3
CASSRAWDNEQFF	-	TRBV19	TRBJ2-1
CASTDLGLFYGYTF	-	TRBV19	TRBJ1-2
CASSLLSGRYSNQPQHF	-	TRBV7-2	TRBJ1-5
CASRSGTGGSDTQYF	-	TRBV6-1	TRBJ2-3
CASSRTDNLQETQYF	-	TRBV7-6	TRBJ2-5
CSVYYRAEAFF	-	TRBV29-1	TRBJ1-1
CASSLRLYGYTF	-	TRBV28	TRBJ1-2
CASKFGTGDEKLFF	-	TRBV2	TRBJ1-4
CASSSYRGRPYEQYF	-	TRBV28	TRBJ2-7
CASSYLAGAHNEQFF	once	TRBV6-6	TRBJ2-1
CASTTRTTRYEQYF	-	TRBV7-8	TRBJ2-7
CASSLGSGGRNTEAFF	-	TRBV7-8	TRBJ1-1
CASSLRSGGVTDTQYF	-	TRBV7-2	TRBJ2-3
CASSTRTGAYTDTQYF	-	TRBV19	TRBJ2-3
CSVEDLGPGYTF	-	TRBV29-1	TRBJ1-2
CASSQDRGFRGADTQYF	-	TRBV4-3	TRBJ2-3
CASSPRGQSYNEQFF	-	TRBV7-9	TRBJ2-1
CASSNRDSDLPSNSPLHF	few	TRBV21-1	TRBJ1-6
CASSRLSQRGSTDTQYF	-	TRBV5-4	TRBJ2-3
CASRLGTEETQYF	-	TRBV2	TRBJ2-5
CAIRPVDTGELFF	-	TRBV10-3	TRBJ2-2
CASRLDTDTQYF	-	TRBV5-1	TRBJ2-3
CASSSWGTANYGYTF	-	TRBV5-1	TRBJ1-2
CASSATRRDRETQYF	-	TRBV7-6	TRBJ2-5
CASSSTGANVLTF	-	TRBV28	TRBJ2-6
CASSSSGTGGNEKLFF	-	TRBV6-6	TRBJ1-4
CASSTTSGTQYF	-	TRBV11-3	TRBJ2-3
CASSRGQGNEQYF	-	TRBV7-3	TRBJ2-7
CASSLDPGQPQHF	once	TRBV5-1	TRBJ1-5
CASSLGGVRSYEQYF	-	TRBV27	TRBJ2-7